This TCR beta chain was recorded in a study of cytomegalovirus exposure and HLA in healthy donors. General observations from the study: Among TCR beta chains of equal frequency, HLA-associated ones were more clonally expanded in a later analysis.

PCR employed 60 Vbeta and 13 Jbeta primers. Using immunoSEQ multiplex PCR, the repertoire was profiled, and TCRdb retains in-frame clones only, with some absent. The profile shows 170,000 or so clones, just under 80% of them singletons. As regards this clone: The target antigen is unknown.

The ends lost 6 bases at V and 4 bases at J; junction bases unmatched: 9. The V gene's germline CDR1 is SNHLY and CDR2 FYNNEI. The CDR3 totals 15 residues. The chain recombines TRBV2 with TRBJ1-5; 7 bases fit TRBD1. The clonotype was recovered from a woman aged 45-60 years in good health and CMV-seropositive. Material: PBMCs. CDR3 nucleotide sequence: TGTGCCAGCAGGGATGGGACAGAGCTAAATCAGCCCCAGCATTTT. It encodes CASRDGTELNQPQHF.